The rows below give T cell receptor beta chains drawn from one sample of a study of blood T cells in healthy people across ages. Each CDR3 protein gets one entry after TCRdb re-called the 5' RACE reads with MiXCR. The sample records about 640,000 distinct CDR3 sequences, under 65% being singletons. Material: blood. These receptors were collected from a man between 60 and 70 years old in good health. Each CDR3 is given with its conserved first and last residue.

j_call v_call cdr3_aa
TRBJ2-3 TRBV10-1 CASSPPRTSGEDTQYF
TRBJ2-3 TRBV7-8 CASSRGPTDTQYF
TRBJ2-1 TRBV9 CASSVAGSPYNEQFF
TRBJ1-5 TRBV20-1 CSAPSGGQPQHF
TRBJ1-1 TRBV6-6 CASSYSGSLNTEAFF
TRBJ1-2 TRBV28 CASSRGWGYTF
TRBJ2-1 TRBV4-1 CASSHSGTGDYEQFF
TRBJ1-1 TRBV29-1 CGGGVANTEAFF
TRBJ2-1 TRBV24-1 CATSGTGGLANEQFF
TRBJ1-2 TRBV6-6 CASSYGDRGDGYTF
TRBJ2-2 TRBV7-2 CASTSGNTGELFF
TRBJ1-6 TRBV20-1 CSARGGGGNNSPLHF
TRBJ2-6 TRBV18 CASSPSRGGANVLTF
TRBJ2-3 TRBV6-5 CASRTGGWTDTQYF
TRBJ2-3 TRBV11-3 CASSLVAGEGTDTQYF
TRBJ1-4 TRBV2 CASSDVGSLGSNEKLFF
TRBJ1-4 TRBV20-1 CSARRQGYEKLFF
TRBJ1-1 TRBV6-5 CASSSTQGQGYFLGTEAFF
TRBJ2-7 TRBV5-5 CASSLLSSYEQYF